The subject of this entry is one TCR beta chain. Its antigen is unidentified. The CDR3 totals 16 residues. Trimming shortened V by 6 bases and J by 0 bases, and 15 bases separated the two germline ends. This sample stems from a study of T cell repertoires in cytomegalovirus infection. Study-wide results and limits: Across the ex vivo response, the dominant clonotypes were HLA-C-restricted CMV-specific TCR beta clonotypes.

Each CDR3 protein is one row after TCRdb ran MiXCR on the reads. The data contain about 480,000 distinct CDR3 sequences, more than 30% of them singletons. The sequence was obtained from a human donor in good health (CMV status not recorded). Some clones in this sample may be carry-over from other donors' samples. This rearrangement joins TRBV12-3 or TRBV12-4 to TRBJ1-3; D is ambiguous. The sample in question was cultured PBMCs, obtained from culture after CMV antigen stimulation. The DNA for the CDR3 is TGTGCCAGCAGCCTACAACGGACGGTCTCTGGAAACACCATATATTTT. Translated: CASSLQRTVSGNTIYF.